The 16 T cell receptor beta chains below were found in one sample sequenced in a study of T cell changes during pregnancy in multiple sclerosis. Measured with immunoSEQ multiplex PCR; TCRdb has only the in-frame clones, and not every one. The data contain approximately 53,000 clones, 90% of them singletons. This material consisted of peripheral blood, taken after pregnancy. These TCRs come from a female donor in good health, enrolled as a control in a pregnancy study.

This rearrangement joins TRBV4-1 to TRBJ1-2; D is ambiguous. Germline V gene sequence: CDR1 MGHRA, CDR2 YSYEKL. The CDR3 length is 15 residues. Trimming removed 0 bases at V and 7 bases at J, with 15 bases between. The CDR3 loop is CASSQEREGYGGYTF. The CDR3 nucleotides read TGCGCCAGCAGCCAAGAGCGGGAGGGTTACGGTGGCTACACCTTC.

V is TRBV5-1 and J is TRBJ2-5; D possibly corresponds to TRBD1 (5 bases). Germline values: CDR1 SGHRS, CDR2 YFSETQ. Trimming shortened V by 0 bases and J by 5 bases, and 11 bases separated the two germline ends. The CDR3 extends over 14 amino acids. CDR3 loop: CASSLVGAWETQYF. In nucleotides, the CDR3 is TGCGCCAGCAGCTTGGTAGGGGCGTGGGAGACCCAGTACTTC.

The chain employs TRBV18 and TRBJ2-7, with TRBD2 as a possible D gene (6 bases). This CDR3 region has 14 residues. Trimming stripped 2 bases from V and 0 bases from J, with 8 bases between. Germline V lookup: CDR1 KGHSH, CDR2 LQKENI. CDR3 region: CASSPWGDSYEQYF. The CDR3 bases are TGTGCCAGCTCACCATGGGGGGACTCCTACGAGCAGTACTTC. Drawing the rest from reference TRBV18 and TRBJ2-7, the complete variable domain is NAGVMQNPRHLVRRRGQEARLRCSPMKGHSHVYWYRQLPEEGLKFMVYLQKENIIDESGMPKERFSAEFPKEGPSILRIQQVVRGDSAAYFCASSPWGDSYEQYFGPGTRLTVT.

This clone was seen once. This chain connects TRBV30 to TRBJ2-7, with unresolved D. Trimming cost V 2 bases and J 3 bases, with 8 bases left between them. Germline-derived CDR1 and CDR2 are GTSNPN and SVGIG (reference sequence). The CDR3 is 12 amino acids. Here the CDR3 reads CAWSNGVYEQYF. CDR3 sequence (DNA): TGTGCCTGGAGTAACGGTGTCTACGAGCAGTACTTC.

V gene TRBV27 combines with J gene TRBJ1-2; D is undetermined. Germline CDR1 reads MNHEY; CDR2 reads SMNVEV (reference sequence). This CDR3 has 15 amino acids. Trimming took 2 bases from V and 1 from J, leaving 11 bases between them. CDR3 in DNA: TGTGCCAGCAGTTTAATGGCGGGCCTTAACTATGGCTACACCTTC. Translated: CASSLMAGLNYGYTF.

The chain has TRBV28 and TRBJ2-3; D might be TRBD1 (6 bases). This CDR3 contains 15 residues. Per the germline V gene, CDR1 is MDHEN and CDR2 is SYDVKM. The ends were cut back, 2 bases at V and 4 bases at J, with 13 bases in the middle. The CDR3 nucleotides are TGTGCCAGCAGTTTACCCCCACAGGGATCAGATACGCAGTATTTT. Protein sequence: CASSLPPQGSDTQYF.

The CDR3 sequence is CASSLSRWQGTNEKLFF. CDR3 nucleotides: TGTGCCAGCAGCCTTTCCCGGTGGCAGGGAACTAATGAAAAACTGTTTTTT. J is TRBJ1-4 and V is TRBV7-2; D might be TRBD1 (5 bases). V was cut by 5 bases and J by 1 base, with 17 bases left in between. The germline CDR1 and CDR2 sequences are SGHTA and FQGNSA. There are 17 residues in the CDR3.

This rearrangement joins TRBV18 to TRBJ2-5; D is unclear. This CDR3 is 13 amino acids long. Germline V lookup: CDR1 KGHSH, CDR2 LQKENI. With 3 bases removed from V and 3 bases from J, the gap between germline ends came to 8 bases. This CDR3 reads CASSPRSEETQYF. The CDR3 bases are TGTGCCAGCTCACCGAGGTCGGAAGAGACCCAGTACTTC.

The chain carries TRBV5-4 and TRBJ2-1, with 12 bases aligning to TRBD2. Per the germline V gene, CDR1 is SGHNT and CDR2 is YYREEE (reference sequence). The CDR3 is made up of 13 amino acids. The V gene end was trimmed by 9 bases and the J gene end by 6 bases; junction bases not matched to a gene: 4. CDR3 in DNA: TGTGCCACGACTAGCGGGAGAGGCAATGAGCAGTTCTTC. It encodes CATTSGRGNEQFF. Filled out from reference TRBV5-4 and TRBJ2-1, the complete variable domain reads ETGVTQSPTHLIKTRGQQVTLRCSSQSGHNTVSWYQQALGQGPQFIFQYYREEENGRGNFPPRFSGLQFPNYSSELNVNALELDDSALYLCATTSGRGNEQFFGPGTRLTVL.

CDR3 in amino acids: CASIHHGDRAFSGYTF. CDR3 nucleotide sequence: TGTGCCAGCATTCATCACGGGGACAGGGCGTTTTCTGGCTACACCTTC. V and J are TRBV28 and TRBJ1-2; 9 positions agree with TRBD1. In germline, CDR1 is MDHEN, CDR2 SYDVKM. This CDR3 has 16 residues. The V gene end was trimmed by 7 bases and the J gene end by 7 bases; junction bases not matched to a gene: 16.

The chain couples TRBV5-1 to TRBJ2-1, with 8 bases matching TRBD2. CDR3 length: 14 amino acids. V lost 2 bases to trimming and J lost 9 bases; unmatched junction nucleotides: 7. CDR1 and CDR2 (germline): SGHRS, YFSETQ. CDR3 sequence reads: CASSFGRASGEQFF. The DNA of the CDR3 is TGCGCCAGCAGCTTCGGGAGGGCCTCGGGTGAGCAGTTCTTC.

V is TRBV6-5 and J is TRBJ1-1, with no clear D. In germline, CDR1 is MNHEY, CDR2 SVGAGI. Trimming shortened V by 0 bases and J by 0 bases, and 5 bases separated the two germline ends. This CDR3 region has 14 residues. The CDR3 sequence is CASSYSGLNTEAFF. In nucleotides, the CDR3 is TGTGCCAGCAGTTACTCGGGCTTGAACACTGAAGCTTTCTTT.

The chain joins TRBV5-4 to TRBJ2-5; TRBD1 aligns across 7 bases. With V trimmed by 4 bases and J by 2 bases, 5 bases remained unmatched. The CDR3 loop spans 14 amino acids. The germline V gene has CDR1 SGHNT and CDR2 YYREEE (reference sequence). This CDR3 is CASSTGQAQETQYF. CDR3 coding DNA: TGTGCCAGCAGCACCGGACAGGCACAAGAGACCCAGTACTTC.

The CDR3 DNA sequence: TGTGCCAGCAGCCGTCTCGAGGGAAACACCATATATTTT. Its translation: CASSRLEGNTIYF. The chain carries TRBV6-5 and TRBJ1-3; no reliable D call. CDR1 is MNHEY, CDR2 SVGAGI, per germline. V shed 6 bases and J shed 4 bases, with 10 bases lying between them. CDR3 length: 13 amino acids.

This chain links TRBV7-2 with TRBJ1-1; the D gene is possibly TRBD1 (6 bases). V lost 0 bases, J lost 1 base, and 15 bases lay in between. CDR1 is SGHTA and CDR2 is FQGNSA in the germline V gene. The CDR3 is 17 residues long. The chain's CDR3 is CASSLAPGGRGNTEAFF. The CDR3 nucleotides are TGTGCCAGCAGCTTAGCACCCGGGGGGCGAGGGAACACTGAAGCTTTCTTT.

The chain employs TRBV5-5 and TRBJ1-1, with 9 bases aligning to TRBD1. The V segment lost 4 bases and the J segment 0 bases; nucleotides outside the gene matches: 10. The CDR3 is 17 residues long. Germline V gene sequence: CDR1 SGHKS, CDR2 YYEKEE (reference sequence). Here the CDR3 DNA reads TGTGCCAGCAGCGTACGGACAGGGGAATGGGTGAACACTGAAGCTTTCTTT. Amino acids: CASSVRTGEWVNTEAFF.